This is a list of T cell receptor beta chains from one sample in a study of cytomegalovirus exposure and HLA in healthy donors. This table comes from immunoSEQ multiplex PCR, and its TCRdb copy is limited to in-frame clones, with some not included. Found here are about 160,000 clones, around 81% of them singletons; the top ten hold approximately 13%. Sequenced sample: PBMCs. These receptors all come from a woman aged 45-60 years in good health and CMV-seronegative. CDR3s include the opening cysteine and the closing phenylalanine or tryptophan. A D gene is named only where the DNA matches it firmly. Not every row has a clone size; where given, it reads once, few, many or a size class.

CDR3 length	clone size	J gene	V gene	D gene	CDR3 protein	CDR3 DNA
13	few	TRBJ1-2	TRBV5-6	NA	CASSLSGDIGYTF	TGTGCCAGCAGCTTATCAGGGGATATAGGCTACACCTTC
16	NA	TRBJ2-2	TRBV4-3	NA	CASSQGAGLAFGELFF	TGCGCCAGCAGCCAGGGAGCGGGTCTGGCGTTTGGGGAGCTGTTTTTT
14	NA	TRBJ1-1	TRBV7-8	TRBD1	CASSLGQGHTEAFF	TGTGCCAGCAGCTTAGGACAGGGTCACACTGAAGCTTTCTTT
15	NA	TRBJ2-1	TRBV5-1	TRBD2	CASSLAGTMNNEQFF	TGCGCCAGCAGCTTGGCGGGGACTATGAACAATGAGCAGTTCTTC
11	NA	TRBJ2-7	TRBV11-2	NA	CASSSGWEQYF	TGTGCCAGCAGCTCAGGCTGGGAGCAGTACTTC
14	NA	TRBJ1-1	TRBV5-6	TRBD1	CASSLGDRVREAFF	TGTGCCAGCAGCTTGGGGGACAGGGTCAGAGAAGCTTTCTTT
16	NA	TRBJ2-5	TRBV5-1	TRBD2	CASSLNGAGVGETQYF	TGCGCCAGCAGCTTGAATGGAGCGGGAGTCGGGGAGACCCAGTACTTC
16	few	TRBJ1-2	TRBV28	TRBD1	CASTGPFDRGGEGYTF	TGTGCCAGCACGGGACCTTTCGACAGGGGAGGTGAGGGCTACACCTTC
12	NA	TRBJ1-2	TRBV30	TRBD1	CAWSGDSQTNTF	TGTGCCTGGAGTGGGGACAGCCAGACCAACACCTTC
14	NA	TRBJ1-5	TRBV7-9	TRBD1	CASRGTGENQPQHF	TGTGCCAGCAGGGGGACAGGGGAAAATCAGCCCCAGCATTTT
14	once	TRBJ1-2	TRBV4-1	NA	CASSQVTANYGYTF	TGCGCCAGCAGCCAAGTCACTGCTAACTATGGCTACACCTTC
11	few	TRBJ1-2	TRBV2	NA	CASHINYGYTF	TGTGCCAGCCACATAAACTATGGCTACACCTTC
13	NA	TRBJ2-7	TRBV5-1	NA	CASSLGAGGEQYF	TGCGCCAGCAGCTTGGGGGCCGGTGGCGAGCAGTACTTC
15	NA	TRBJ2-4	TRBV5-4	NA	CASSRAGQERKIQYF	TGTGCCAGCAGCCGAGCGGGACAGGAAAGGAAGATTCAGTACTTC
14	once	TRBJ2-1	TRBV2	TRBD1	CASSRDRGDNEQFF	TGTGCCAGCAGCAGGGACAGGGGAGACAATGAGCAGTTCTTC
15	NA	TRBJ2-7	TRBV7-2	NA	CASSLAVGAGYEQYF	TGTGCCAGCAGCTTAGCAGTGGGGGCAGGCTACGAGCAGTACTTC
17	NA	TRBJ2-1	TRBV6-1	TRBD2	CASSGGLAGGPYNEQFF	TGTGCCAGCAGTGGGGGACTAGCGGGGGGGCCCTACAATGAGCAGTTCTTC
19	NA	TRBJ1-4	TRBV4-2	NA	CASTIDRQGHLATNEKLFF	TGTGCCAGCACCATCGACCGGCAGGGCCACCTTGCAACTAATGAAAAACTGTTTTTT
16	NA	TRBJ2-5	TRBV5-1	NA	CASSLITGNPQETQYF	TGCGCCAGCAGCCTTATAACAGGGAACCCCCAAGAGACCCAGTACTTC
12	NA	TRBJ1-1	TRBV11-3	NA	CASSSGNTEAFF	TGTGCCAGCAGTTCAGGGAACACTGAAGCTTTCTTT
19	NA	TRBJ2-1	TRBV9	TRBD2	CASSPRGTSGVSSYNEQFF	TGTGCCAGCAGCCCAAGGGGGACTAGCGGCGTTAGCTCCTACAATGAGCAGTTCTTC
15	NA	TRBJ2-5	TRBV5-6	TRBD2	CATLAGGLAQETQYF	TGTGCCACCCTAGCGGGGGGCCTCGCCCAAGAGACCCAGTACTTC
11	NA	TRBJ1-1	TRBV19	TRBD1	CASRTGNEAFF	TGTGCCAGTAGGACAGGGAACGAAGCTTTCTTT
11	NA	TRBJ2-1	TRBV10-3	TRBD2	CAAGLAYEQFF	TGTGCCGCCGGACTAGCTTATGAGCAGTTCTTC
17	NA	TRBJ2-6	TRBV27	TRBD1	CASSPGQGDSGANVLTF	TGTGCCAGCAGTCCGGGACAGGGAGACTCTGGGGCCAACGTCCTGACTTTC
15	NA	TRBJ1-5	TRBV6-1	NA	CASSESGGRRQPQHF	TGTGCCAGCAGTGAATCGGGTGGGAGGAGGCAGCCCCAGCATTTT
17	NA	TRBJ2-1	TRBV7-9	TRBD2	CSSSLARGTRALNEQFF	TGTTCCAGCAGCTTAGCGCGGGGGACTAGGGCCCTAAATGAGCAGTTCTTC
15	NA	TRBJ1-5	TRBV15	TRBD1	CATSSRGQGNQPQHF	TGTGCCACCAGCTCTAGGGGGCAAGGCAATCAGCCCCAGCATTTT
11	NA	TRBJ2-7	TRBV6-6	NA	CASTGNYEQYF	TGTGCCAGCACAGGGAACTACGAGCAGTACTTC
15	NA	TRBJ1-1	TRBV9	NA	CASSVETGSNTEAFF	TGTGCCAGCAGCGTAGAGACAGGTTCGAACACTGAAGCTTTCTTT
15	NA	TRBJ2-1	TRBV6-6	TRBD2	CASSYGLAGDNEQFF	TGTGCCAGCAGTTACGGACTAGCGGGGGACAATGAGCAGTTCTTC
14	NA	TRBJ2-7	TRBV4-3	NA	CASRPGTGAYEQYF	TGCGCCAGCAGACCCGGGACTGGAGCTTACGAGCAGTACTTC
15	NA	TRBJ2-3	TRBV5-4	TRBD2	CASSLTSGRADTQYF	TGTGCCAGCAGCTTGACTAGCGGGAGAGCAGATACGCAGTATTTT
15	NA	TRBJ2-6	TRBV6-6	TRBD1	CASSLTGAGANVLTF	TGTGCCAGCAGTCTTACAGGGGCTGGGGCCAACGTCCTGACTTTC
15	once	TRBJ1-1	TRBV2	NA	CASSAPTGKNTEAFF	TGTGCCAGCAGTGCTCCGACAGGCAAGAACACTGAAGCTTTCTTT
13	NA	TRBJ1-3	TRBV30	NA	CAWSVFRGNTIYF	TGTGCCTGGAGTGTCTTTCGTGGAAACACCATATATTTT
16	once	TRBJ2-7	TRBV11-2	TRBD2	CASSLRLAGGTYEQYF	TGTGCCAGCAGCTTGAGACTAGCGGGGGGAACCTACGAGCAGTACTTC
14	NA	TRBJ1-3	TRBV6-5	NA	CASSRRSPGNTIYF	TGTGCCAGCAGCCGCAGGTCCCCGGGAAACACCATATATTTT
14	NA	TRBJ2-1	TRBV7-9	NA	CASSGLASYNEQFF	TGTGCCAGCAGTGGCCTAGCGTCTTACAATGAGCAGTTCTTC
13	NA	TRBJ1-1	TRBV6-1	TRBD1	CASRPDRVNPAFF	TGTGCCAGCAGACCGGACAGGGTGAACCCCGCTTTCTTT
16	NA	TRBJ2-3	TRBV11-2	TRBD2	CASSLDGRGGTDTQYF	TGTGCCAGCAGCTTAGATGGGCGGGGGGGCACAGATACGCAGTATTTT
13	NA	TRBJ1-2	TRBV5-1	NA	CASSFDKTYGYTF	TGCGCCAGCAGCTTTGACAAGACCTACGGCTACACCTTC
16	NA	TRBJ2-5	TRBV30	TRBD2	CAWSMGTWGLAETQYF	TGTGCCTGGAGCATGGGTACGTGGGGACTAGCGGAGACCCAGTACTTC
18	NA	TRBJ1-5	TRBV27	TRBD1	CASSPGQGAFYSNQPQHF	TGTGCCAGCAGCCCCGGACAGGGGGCTTTCTATAGCAATCAGCCCCAGCATTTT
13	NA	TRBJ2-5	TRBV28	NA	CASRTGGGETQYF	TGTGCCAGCAGAACGGGGGGCGGGGAGACCCAGTACTTC